Each of the 27 T cell receptor beta chains below was sequenced from the same sample in a study of T cells in Graves' hyperthyroidism and ophthalmopathy. What was amplified from RNA transcripts were TCR beta CDR3 regions. Researchers ran a first-round RT-PCR on the TCR CDR3 using the HTBI primer set. TCRdb called the multiplex PCR reads again in MiXCR, with one record for every CDR3 protein. The sample has some 510,000 distinct CDR3 sequences, less than 25% seen once. The material sequenced was blood. The receptor source for this set is a man between 18 and 29 years old with Graves' hyperthyroidism.

The CDR3 region is CASEGQQNTGELFF. CDR3 bases: TGTGCCAGCGAGGGACAGCAGAACACCGGGGAGCTGTTTTTT. The V gene is TRBV6-1, the J gene TRBJ2-2; 7 nucleotides agree with TRBD1. The CDR3 runs to 14 residues. Germline V lookup: CDR1 MNHNS, CDR2 SASEGT. The V segment lost 8 bases and the J segment 1 base; nucleotides outside the gene matches: 4.

This clonotype has a count of ten or more. The V gene is TRBV7-2, the J gene TRBJ2-2, with D uncertain. Trimming stripped 2 bases from V and 3 bases from J, with 7 bases between. The CDR3 runs to 14 residues. Per germline, CDR1 SGHTA and CDR2 FQGNSA. The CDR3 reads CASSLRWDTGELFF. CDR3 nucleotide sequence: TGTGCCAGCAGCTTAAGGTGGGACACCGGGGAGCTGTTTTTT.

CDR3 sequence reads: CAWSYGTDSSYEQYF. The CDR3 DNA is TGTGCCTGGAGTTACGGGACAGACAGCTCCTACGAGCAGTACTTC. This chain joins TRBV30 and TRBJ2-7; 7 positions match TRBD1. Germline-derived CDR1 and CDR2 are GTSNPN and SVGIG (reference sequence). V shed 2 bases and J 0 bases; nucleotides not matched to a gene: 7. The CDR3 runs 15 residues.

The gene calls are TRBV10-3 and TRBJ1-1; D may be TRBD1 (5 bases). Germline V gene data show CDR1 as ENHRY and CDR2 as SYGVKD. Trimming removed 2 bases from V and 4 bases from J, with 14 bases in between. The CDR3 loop spans 15 amino acids. The CDR3 is CAISEGRGRFTEAFF. DNA for the CDR3: TGTGCCATCAGTGAGGGACGGGGGAGGTTCACTGAAGCTTTCTTT.

The table lists this clonotype with a few counts. This rearrangement joins TRBV4-1 to TRBJ1-2; D is unresolved. The CDR3 loop spans 15 amino acids. CDR1 is MGHRA, CDR2 YSYEKL, per germline. The V and J ends lost 2 bases and 7 bases respectively, with 17 bases between them. The CDR3 reads CASSQFRGGEIGYTF. CDR3 DNA: TGCGCCAGCAGCCAATTCCGAGGAGGAGAAATTGGCTACACCTTC.

This CDR3 is CASSLSAGRANYGYTF. The DNA of the CDR3 is TGTGCCAGCAGTTTATCAGCAGGACGGGCTAACTATGGCTACACCTTC. The chain carries TRBV27 and TRBJ1-2; D not certain. CDR1 is MNHEY, CDR2 SMNVEV, per germline (reference sequence). The V end was cut by 0 bases, the J end by 0 bases, with 11 bases between. The CDR3 runs 16 residues.

This clonotype was seen at least ten times. V and J are TRBV5-1 and TRBJ1-2, with D uncertain. CDR3 length: 13 residues. Deletions cut 0 bases from V and 6 bases from J, with 9 bases between. Germline-derived CDR1 and CDR2 are SGHRS and YFSETQ. The CDR3 nucleotides are TGCGCCAGCAGCTTGGATTCCGGCGATGGCTACACCTTC. Translated: CASSLDSGDGYTF.

The chain couples TRBV12-3 or TRBV12-4 to TRBJ1-3; no clear D gene. The germline V and J ends were trimmed by 4 bases and 0 bases, with 16 bases remaining between them. This CDR3 comprises 17 residues. The CDR3 sequence is CASSYRGGGFSGNTIYF. The CDR3 DNA reads TGTGCCAGCAGTTACCGGGGAGGAGGATTCTCTGGAAACACCATATATTTT.

As for this clonotype: A read error is possible here, since a much larger clone lies one base away. This chain joins TRBV6-4 and TRBJ2-2; 8 positions match TRBD1. CDR1 MRHNA and CDR2 SNTAGT come from the germline V gene. The CDR3 consists of 14 residues. The ends lost 5 bases at V and 3 bases at J; junction bases unmatched: 2. DNA for the CDR3: TGTGCCAGCAGTATACAGGGGGACACCGGGGAGCTGTTTTTT. Residues: CASSIQGDTGELFF.

This clonotype has at least ten counts. The chain carries TRBV13 and TRBJ2-7; 9 bases match TRBD2. The germline gives CDR1 PRHDT, CDR2 FYEKMQ (reference sequence). This CDR3 is 14 amino acids long. The trim removed 2 bases at V and 2 bases at J, leaving 1 base unmatched. CDR3 in amino acids: CASSLRLAAYEQYF. CDR3 DNA: TGTGCCAGCAGCTTAAGACTAGCGGCCTACGAGCAGTACTTC.

This clonotype was counted at least ten times. This chain joins TRBV11-2 and TRBJ1-1; TRBD1 aligns across 8 bases. The CDR3 sequence is 16 residues long. Per germline, CDR1 SGHAT and CDR2 FQNNGV. Losses at the gene ends were 4 bases for V and 3 bases for J; bases not matched to a gene: 10. The CDR3, as DNA: TGTGCCAGCAGCTCTCCCGAGGAGACAGGGGACACTGAAGCTTTCTTT. Translating it yields CASSSPEETGDTEAFF.

This clonotype was counted a few times. V gene TRBV29-1 combines with J gene TRBJ2-7, with D maybe TRBD1 (5 bases). Trimming removed 6 bases at V and 3 bases at J, with 12 bases between. This CDR3 contains 12 residues. CDR1 is SQVTM, CDR2 ANQGSEA, per germline. This chain's CDR3 is CSVRAGNYEQYF. The CDR3 bases are TGCAGCGTCAGGGCAGGAAACTACGAGCAGTACTTC.

There are many counts of this clonotype. The chain uses TRBV6-2 or TRBV6-3 and TRBJ1-5; 9 nucleotides align to TRBD1. The V gene's germline CDR1 is MNHEY and CDR2 SVGEGT. The CDR3 is 14 amino acids. V shed 6 bases and J 7 bases; nucleotides not matched to a gene: 7. The CDR3: CASSPGQGSQPQHF. DNA of the CDR3: TGTGCCAGCAGCCCTGGACAGGGGAGCCAGCCCCAGCATTTT.

This clonotype was seen repeatedly, ten times or more. The V call is TRBV27, the J call TRBJ2-5; 7 bases align to TRBD1. The CDR3 is made up of 17 amino acids. Per germline, CDR1 MNHEY and CDR2 SMNVEV (reference sequence). J gave up 0 bases and V 2 bases, and 9 bases lay outside the gene matches. The CDR3 region has the DNA TGTGCCAGCAGTTTAAGGGGGCCCGGGACATACCAAGAGACCCAGTACTTC. Its protein product is CASSLRGPGTYQETQYF.

This clonotype has a handful of counts. This chain joins TRBV6-1 and TRBJ1-5, with TRBD1 identical over 8 bases. Germline V gene data show CDR1 as MNHNS and CDR2 as SASEGT. Trimming at V came to 6 bases and at J to 2 bases, leaving 6 bases not matched to a gene. The CDR3 contains 15 residues. The CDR3 spells CASSRDRPGNQPQHF. The CDR3 coding sequence is TGTGCCAGCAGCCGGGACAGGCCAGGCAATCAGCCCCAGCATTTT.

This clonotype showed up many times. The rearrangement joins TRBV14 to TRBJ1-2, with TRBD1 matching 7 bases. The CDR3 has 13 amino acids. The ends lost 3 bases at V and 7 bases at J; junction bases unmatched: 5. Germline CDR1 and CDR2: SGHDN and FVKESK. CDR3 region: CASSHPRDSGYTF. As DNA, the CDR3 is TGTGCCAGCAGCCACCCCCGGGACAGTGGCTACACCTTC.

In its sample, this clonotype was seen many times. This chain links TRBV28 with TRBJ2-7, with TRBD1 identical over 7 bases. J lost 1 base, V lost 3 bases, and 12 bases had no gene match. This CDR3 contains 17 residues. Germline V gene sequence: CDR1 MDHEN, CDR2 SYDVKM. This CDR3 is CASSLFTTGTASYEQYF. The CDR3 bases are TGTGCCAGCAGTTTGTTCACCACCGGGACAGCTTCCTACGAGCAGTACTTC.

This clonotype was found many times. This sequence joins TRBV27 and TRBJ2-6; a possible D gene is TRBD2 (6 bases). CDR3 length: 17 residues. Between the trimmed V and J ends, which lost 5 bases and 1 base, there was a span of 15 bases. Germline CDR1 and CDR2: MNHEY and SMNVEV (reference sequence). CDR3 amino acids: CASSTASGLSGANVLTF. The CDR3 DNA sequence: TGTGCCAGCAGTACCGCCTCAGGACTATCTGGGGCCAACGTCCTGACTTTC.

This chain links TRBV12-3 or TRBV12-4 with TRBJ1-1; D is ambiguous. The CDR3 is made up of 14 amino acids. V was pared by 5 bases and J by 3 bases, with 13 bases between. CDR3 sequence reads: CASSDYRTDTEAFF. CDR3 bases: TGTGCCAGCAGTGACTACCGGACCGACACTGAAGCTTTCTTT.

This clonotype came up many times. The rearrangement joins TRBV28 to TRBJ2-7; D remains ambiguous. The CDR3 is 14 amino acids. The germline V and J ends were trimmed by 2 bases and 2 bases, with 10 bases remaining between them. CDR1 and CDR2 from the germline V gene are MDHEN and SYDVKM. The chain's CDR3 is CASSLETFPYEQYF. CDR3 bases: TGTGCCAGCAGTTTAGAGACATTCCCCTACGAGCAGTACTTC.

About this clonotype itself: This may be a read error: a much more frequent sequence differs by one nucleotide. This chain uses TRBV10-3 with TRBJ2-7, with D unresolved. V lost 3 bases and J lost 2, with 8 bases in between. The CDR3 is 13 residues long. Germline V gene data show CDR1 as ENHRY and CDR2 as SYGVKD. Here the CDR3 DNA reads TGTGCCATCAGTGACCCGGACCCCTACGAGCAGTACTTC. Translated: CAISDPDPYEQYF.

This clonotype has at least ten counts. V is TRBV12-3 or TRBV12-4 and J is TRBJ2-5; D gene ambiguous. The CDR3 is made up of 14 amino acids. Between the trimmed V and J ends, which lost 5 bases and 3 bases, there was a span of 13 bases. The CDR3 sequence: CASSPSARKETQYF. CDR3 coding DNA: TGTGCCAGCAGTCCCTCCGCCAGGAAAGAGACCCAGTACTTC.

The rearrangement uses TRBV5-1 and TRBJ2-7, with TRBD1 as a possible D gene (5 bases). The CDR3 totals 13 residues. Germline V gives CDR1 SGHRS, CDR2 YFSETQ. V lost 7 bases and J lost 3, with 14 bases in between. The CDR3 sequence: CASSRDYHYEQYF. The CDR3 DNA follows: TGCGCCAGCTCCAGGGATTACCACTACGAGCAGTACTTC.

The sample holds many counts of this clonotype. The V and J genes are TRBV12-3 or TRBV12-4 and TRBJ2-2; TRBD2 is a possible D gene (5 bases). V was clipped by 10 bases and J by 6 bases, with 9 bases between them. The CDR3 contains 11 residues. This CDR3 reads CATGVAGELFF. In nucleotides, the CDR3 is TGTGCCACCGGGGTGGCCGGGGAGCTGTTTTTT.

V and J are TRBV5-1 and TRBJ1-3; D gene ambiguous. Trimming pared 0 bases from V and 0 bases from J, leaving 10 bases between. Germline V gene sequence: CDR1 SGHRS, CDR2 YFSETQ. The length of the CDR3 is 16 residues. DNA for the CDR3: TGCGCCAGCAGCTTGGTCGGCACTTCCTCTGGAAACACCATATATTTT. Translation: CASSLVGTSSGNTIYF. The complete variable domain, with remaining parts taken from reference TRBV5-1 and TRBJ1-3, reads KAGVTQTPRYLIKTRGQQVTLSCSPISGHRSVSWYQQTPGQGLQFLFEYFSETQRNKGNFPGRFSGRQFSNSRSEMNVSTLELGDSALYLCASSLVGTSSGNTIYFGEGSWLTVV.

This clonotype was seen just once. The rearrangement joins TRBV30 to TRBJ1-2; D may be TRBD1 (6 bases). V lost 1 base, J lost 4 bases, and 16 bases lay in between. Germline loops: CDR1 GTSNPN, CDR2 SVGIG (reference sequence). CDR3 length: 15 amino acids. The CDR3 coding sequence is TGTGCCTGGAGTGAAGGGGACACCCTCTCCTATGGCTACACCTTC. Translation gives CAWSEGDTLSYGYTF.

This clonotype was seen ten or more times. V usage is TRBV7-9 and J usage is TRBJ1-2, with 7 bases fitting TRBD1. This CDR3 comprises 13 residues. The germline V gene has CDR1 SEHNR and CDR2 FQNEAQ (reference sequence). J gave up 7 bases and V 5 bases, and 7 bases lay outside the gene matches. CDR3 region: CASSRDRELGYTF. Here the CDR3 DNA reads TGTGCCAGCAGCCGGGACAGAGAACTTGGCTACACCTTC.